This T cell receptor (beta chain) appears in the sequencing data of a study of beta chain features in type 1 diabetes. This clone showed up just a few times. Investigators reverse transcribed all isolated RNA, so they sequenced expressed TCRB transcripts. Data came from immunoSEQ multiplex PCR; TCRdb stores just in-frame clones and leaves some out. The sample lists under 500,000 clones; roughly 31% were seen once. This CDR3 spans 15 amino acids. From germline, CDR1 is MGHRA and CDR2 YSYEKL. Trimming stripped 4 bases from V and 4 bases from J, with 14 bases between. The source is a man aged 18 to 30 in good health. The chain has TRBV4-1 and TRBJ1-5; D might be TRBD1 (5 bases). The sample taken for sequencing was naive CD4+ T cells from blood. CDR3 amino acids: CASSPSRVGNQPQHF. Here the CDR3 DNA reads TGCGCCAGCAGCCCGTCCAGGGTAGGGAATCAGCCCCAGCATTTT.